These 22 T cell receptor beta chains were all obtained from the same sample, sequenced in a study of T cell repertoires in cytomegalovirus infection. These TCRs' antigens remain unknown. TCRdb reprocessed the reads via MiXCR and lists one record per CDR3 protein. This table has about a million distinct CDR3 sequences, approximately 32% appearing once. This sample comprised cultured CD8+ T cells from PBMCs, obtained from culture after CMV antigen stimulation. The origin of the receptors is a human donor in good health (CMV status not recorded). Some clones in this sample may be carry-over from other donors' samples.

The gene calls are TRBV27 and TRBJ2-7; the D call may be TRBD1 or TRBD2 (5 bases each). V lost 6 bases to trimming and J lost 3 bases, with 15 bases between them. Germline CDR1 is MNHEY and CDR2 is SMNVEV (reference sequence). The CDR3 has 14 amino acids. Written as DNA, the CDR3 is TGTGCCAGCAGCTCCCTAGAGAGGGGCTACGAGCAGTACTTC. As protein: CASSSLERGYEQYF.

This sequence joins TRBV28 and TRBJ2-1; 11 bases line up with TRBD2. The V segment lost 4 bases and the J segment 3 bases; nucleotides outside the gene matches: 11. Germline V gene sequence: CDR1 MDHEN, CDR2 SYDVKM. The CDR3 has 18 residues. For the CDR3, the DNA is TGTGCCAGCAGTTCCCATCTCAAGACTAGCGGGGACTACAATGAGCAGTTCTTC. It encodes CASSSHLKTSGDYNEQFF.

CDR3 nucleotides: TGTGCCAGCACCATGACAGCCTATAATTCACCCCTCCACTTT. Translating it yields CASTMTAYNSPLHF. V gene TRBV27 combines with J gene TRBJ1-6, with D possibly matching TRBD1 (5 bases). V was trimmed by 7 bases and J by 2 bases, leaving 9 bases between them. The CDR3 loop spans 14 amino acids. Germline CDR1 MNHEY, CDR2 SMNVEV (reference sequence).

V and J are TRBV6-1 and TRBJ1-1, with TRBD1 identical over 10 bases. Germline lookup yields CDR1 MNHNS and CDR2 SASEGT. V shed 4 bases and J 1 base; nucleotides not matched to a gene: 6. This CDR3 is 16 amino acids long. The chain's CDR3 is CASSVGTGDRNTEAFF. The CDR3 region has the DNA TGTGCCAGCAGTGTAGGGACAGGGGATAGGAACACTGAAGCTTTCTTT.

This chain connects TRBV7-6 to TRBJ1-1; a possible D gene is TRBD1 (5 bases). The CDR3 is 14 amino acids. CDR1 is SGHVS and CDR2 is FNYEAQ in the germline V gene. V gave up 5 bases and J gave up 1 base, with 11 bases separating them. The CDR3 is CASSQRGTNTEAFF. CDR3 in DNA: TGTGCCAGCAGCCAAAGAGGGACGAACACTGAAGCTTTCTTT.

J is TRBJ2-1 and V is TRBV5-4; TRBD2 aligns across 11 bases. Per the germline V gene, CDR1 is SGHNT and CDR2 is YYREEE (reference sequence). There are 15 residues in the CDR3. After removal of 1 base from V and 10 bases from J, the junction contained 7 bases not matched to a gene. CDR3 DNA sequence: TGTGCCAGCAGCTTGAGTGCTAGCGGGGGGACCGAGCAGTTCTTC. Translation: CASSLSASGGTEQFF.

This clonotype was detected a few times. The gene calls are TRBV7-6 and TRBJ2-7, with D tentatively TRBD1 (5 bases). This CDR3 comprises 16 residues. Trimming pared 5 bases from V and 0 bases from J, leaving 17 bases between. Per the germline V gene, CDR1 is SGHVS and CDR2 is FNYEAQ. Written as DNA, the CDR3 is TGTGCCAGCAGCACTCAGATCGGACACAACTCCTACGAGCAGTACTTC. This sequence encodes CASSTQIGHNSYEQYF.

This clonotype was observed at least ten times. The V call is TRBV7-6, the J call TRBJ2-1; D not resolved. The CDR3 is 13 residues long. Germline CDR1 is SGHVS and CDR2 is FNYEAQ. Trimming stripped 1 base from V and 5 bases from J, with 6 bases between. The CDR3 protein is CASSLVPNNEQFF. Written as DNA, the CDR3 is TGTGCCAGCAGCTTAGTCCCAAACAATGAGCAGTTCTTC.

This clonotype was seen only a few times. V is TRBV6-2 or TRBV6-3 and J is TRBJ1-5; 8 nucleotides match TRBD1. Trimming cost V 4 bases and J 0 bases; bases outside gene matches: 8. Looked up from germline, CDR1 is MNHEY and CDR2 is SVGEGT. The CDR3 has 17 amino acids. CDR3 residues: CASSSGQGFSSNQPQHF. CDR3 coding DNA: TGTGCCAGCAGTTCCGGACAGGGATTTAGTAGCAATCAGCCCCAGCATTTT.

The CDR3 bases are TGTGCCAGCAGTGGCCCAGGGCGGAAGAACGTCCTGACTTTC. It codes for CASSGPGRKNVLTF. The genes are TRBV25-1 and TRBJ2-6, with D tentatively TRBD1 (5 bases). The CDR3 extends over 14 amino acids. Per germline, CDR1 MGHDK and CDR2 SYGVNS. V lost 4 bases to trimming and J lost 10 bases, with 14 bases between them.

This clonotype was counted once. The germline gene is not matched at one end of the junction; a read error may be the cause. This chain uses TRBV28 with TRBJ1-1; the D is unclear. The CDR3 covers 14 residues. Germline V CDR1 and CDR2: MDHEN, SYDVKM. CDR3 in amino acids: CANSLYGVDTEAFF. The CDR3 DNA sequence: TGTGCCAACAGTTTGTACGGGGTCGACACTGAAGCTTTCTTT.

On this clonotype itself: One end of the junction fails to match germline, which may point to a read error. The chain is built from TRBV4-1 and TRBJ2-2; no clear D gene. This CDR3 is built from 15 residues. CDR1 and CDR2 (germline): MGHRA, YSYEKL. The CDR3 region is CASCQDGTNTGELFF. The DNA of the CDR3 is TGCGCCAGCTGCCAGGACGGAACGAACACCGGGGAGCTGTTTTTT.

J is TRBJ1-2 and V is TRBV7-9; 7 bases match TRBD1. The CDR3 is made up of 15 amino acids. Germline CDR1 and CDR2: SEHNR and FQNEAQ (reference sequence). V lost 1 base to trimming and J lost 5 bases; unmatched junction nucleotides: 7. CDR3 amino acids: CASSLEGQVAYGYTF. DNA of the CDR3: TGTGCCAGCAGCTTAGAAGGACAGGTCGCGTATGGCTACACCTTC. The variable domain in full, with the rest retrieved from reference TRBV7-9 and TRBJ1-2, is DTGVSQNPRHKITKRGQNVTFRCDPISEHNRLYWYRQTLGQGPEFLTYFQNEAQLEKSRLLSDRFSAERPKGSFSTLEIQRTEQGDSAMYLCASSLEGQVAYGYTFGSGTRLTVV.

This clonotype was observed a handful of times. The rearrangement uses TRBV7-8 and TRBJ2-1; 11 bases are shared with TRBD2. V lost 5 bases, J lost 5 bases, and 8 bases stayed unmatched. From germline, CDR1 is SGHVS and CDR2 FQNEAQ. The CDR3 has 16 amino acids. The CDR3 sequence is CASSLRLAGTDNEQFF. DNA of the CDR3: TGTGCCAGCAGCCTGAGACTAGCGGGGACCGACAATGAGCAGTTCTTC.

CDR3 sequence reads: CASSSQRGEQYF. The CDR3 DNA is TGTGCCAGCAGCTCCCAGCGGGGCGAGCAGTACTTC. The gene calls are TRBV7-9 and TRBJ2-7; 7 nucleotides align to TRBD2. V was clipped by 4 bases and J by 6 bases; unmatched bases: 3. The CDR3 has 12 residues. The germline gives CDR1 SEHNR, CDR2 FQNEAQ (reference sequence).

The chain combines TRBV13 with TRBJ1-2; D is ambiguous. V gave up 5 bases and J gave up 0 bases, with 13 bases separating them. This CDR3 is 15 amino acids long. Germline V gene sequence: CDR1 PRHDT, CDR2 FYEKMQ (reference sequence). CDR3 loop: CASSVGAATNYGYTF. The CDR3 nucleotides read TGTGCCAGCAGCGTTGGTGCGGCCACTAACTATGGCTACACCTTC. The variable domain in full, completed from reference TRBV13 and TRBJ1-2, reads AAGVIQSPRHLIKEKRETATLKCYPIPRHDTVYWYQQGPGQDPQFLISFYEKMQSDKGSIPDRFSAQQFSDYHSELNMSSLELGDSALYFCASSVGAATNYGYTFGSGTRLTVV.

This sequence joins TRBV6-6 and TRBJ2-3; a possible D gene is TRBD2 (7 bases). Germline loops: CDR1 MNHNY, CDR2 SVGAGI (reference sequence). V gave up 1 base and J gave up 1 base, with 12 bases separating them. The CDR3 is 16 amino acids. The CDR3 bases are TGTGCCAGCAGTTACTTGGAGGGGGGGGGCACAGATACGCAGTATTTT. As protein: CASSYLEGGGTDTQYF.

The chain combines TRBV6-6 with TRBJ2-7; D remains ambiguous. Trimming stripped 2 bases from V and 0 bases from J, with 8 bases between. Per the germline V gene, CDR1 is MNHNY and CDR2 is SVGAGI (reference sequence). The CDR3 extends over 14 amino acids. Here the CDR3 DNA reads TGTGCCAGCAGTTACGAAGGCTCCTCCTACGAGCAGTACGTC. Its translation: CASSYEGSSYEQYV.

This clonotype was recorded a few times. V usage is TRBV28 and J usage is TRBJ1-5; 9 bases align to TRBD1. Germline CDR1 and CDR2: MDHEN and SYDVKM. The CDR3 runs to 16 residues. The ends lost 5 bases at V and 7 bases at J; junction bases unmatched: 12. For the CDR3, the DNA is TGTGCCAGCAGTCAGACTACAGGGGGCTTTGGGCAGCCCCAGCATTTT. Amino acids: CASSQTTGGFGQPQHF.

This clonotype was seen once. The V call is TRBV20-1, the J call TRBJ2-7; D is possibly TRBD1 or TRBD2 (5 bases each). The CDR3 runs 13 residues. CDR1 and CDR2 (germline): DFQATT, SNEGSKA (reference sequence). Trimming took off 0 bases at V and 7 bases at J, with 13 bases between the two ends. CDR3 sequence (DNA): TGCAGTGCTAGAGATTTGGGGGTCCGGGAGCAGTACGTC. Translating gives CSARDLGVREQYV.

This chain connects TRBV15 to TRBJ1-5; 9 bases line up with TRBD1. Germline V lookup: CDR1 LNHNV, CDR2 YYDKDF (reference sequence). V trimming: 5 bases; J trimming: 7 bases; junction bases outside the gene matches: 9. This CDR3 comprises 15 residues. CDR3 loop: CATSQDRGRRQPQHF. The CDR3 DNA sequence: TGTGCCACCAGCCAGGACAGGGGAAGAAGGCAGCCCCAGCATTTT. The entire variable domain, with the rest obtained from reference TRBV15 and TRBJ1-5, is as follows: DAMVIQNPRYQVTQFGKPVTLSCSQTLNHNVMYWYQQKSSQAPKLLFHYYDKDFNNEADTPDNFQSRRPNTSFCFLDIRSPGLGDTAMYLCATSQDRGRRQPQHFGDGTRLSIL.

Comments on this clonotype: This may arise from a read error, as a much more abundant clone is one base away. The chain has TRBV5-4 and TRBJ1-1; 7 nucleotides line up with TRBD1. Germline V CDR1 and CDR2: SGHNT, YYREEE (reference sequence). The CDR3 covers 12 residues. The junction had 4 bases not matched to a gene; V was cut back by 4 bases and J by 7 bases. The CDR3 DNA follows: TGTGCCAGCAGCCCGACAGGGCTTGAAGCTTTCTTT. Its protein is CASSPTGLEAFF. Full variable domain (outside the CDR3, taken from reference TRBV5-4 and TRBJ1-1): ETGVTQSPTHLIKTRGQQVTLRCSSQSGHNTVSWYQQALGQGPQFIFQYYREEENGRGNFPPRFSGLQFPNYSSELNVNALELDDSALYLCASSPTGLEAFFGQGTRLTVV.